A selection of T cell receptor beta chains follows, all from one sample in a study of blood T cell repertoires in COVID-19. This table comes from immunoSEQ multiplex PCR, and its TCRdb copy is limited to in-frame clones, with some not included. The sample lists tens of thousands of clones; more than 90% were seen once. Sequenced input: peripheral blood. The source of these receptors is a man aged 45-60 years with COVID-19, enrolled during active disease. Both conserved end residues are part of each CDR3. Fields, in order: D gene, clone size, V gene, J gene, CDR3 length, CDR3 DNA, CDR3 protein. The D gene is left open where the match is weak. Part of the rows lack a size; the others show once, few, many or a class for expanded clones.

-,-,TRBV11-2,TRBJ2-2,14,TGTGCCAGCAGCTTAGCTAGCATCACCGGGGAGCTGTTTTTT,CASSLASITGELFF
-,-,TRBV5-8,TRBJ1-4,17,TGTGCCAGCAGCTTGGGACAGCCCCAGACAACTAATGAAAAACTGTTTTTT,CASSLGQPQTTNEKLFF
TRBD2,-,TRBV7-2,TRBJ2-1,15,TGTGCCAGCAGCCGGGGACTAGCGGGCAACAATGAGCAGTTCTTC,CASSRGLAGNNEQFF
-,-,TRBV29-1,TRBJ2-7,14,TGCAGCGTTGAAGATCGCCGCAGGGGGGACGAGCAGTACTTC,CSVEDRRRGDEQYF
TRBD2,-,TRBV5-1,TRBJ2-7,17,TGCGCCAGCAGCTTAACGACTAGCGGGAGGGCGGGCTACGAGCAGTACTTC,CASSLTTSGRAGYEQYF
TRBD2,-,TRBV9,TRBJ2-1,15,TGTGCCAGCAGCGCTAGCGGGAGCTCCTACAATGAGCAGTTCTTC,CASSASGSSYNEQFF
TRBD2,few,TRBV19,TRBJ2-7,16,TGTGCCAGTAGTGTCACCGGGACTAGCGGGACCAACGAGCAGTACTTC,CASSVTGTSGTNEQYF
TRBD2,-,TRBV28,TRBJ2-7,14,TGTGCCAGCAGACTCCCGGGAGGTTTCGACGAGCAGTACTTC,CASRLPGGFDEQYF
TRBD1,-,TRBV3-1/TRBV3-2,TRBJ1-3,17,TGTGCCAGCAGCCAAGGACAGGGGTGGTTAGGTGGAAACACCATATATTTT,CASSQGQGWLGGNTIYF
-,once,TRBV18,TRBJ2-3,15,TGTGCCAGCTCACCACGAGTGGGAGACGCAGATACGCAGTATTTT,CASSPRVGDADTQYF
TRBD1,-,TRBV6-5,TRBJ2-7,14,TGTGCCACCAGAGGGGACAGGGTATCCTACGAGCAGTACTTC,CATRGDRVSYEQYF
-,-,TRBV6-5,TRBJ1-2,14,TGTGCCAGCAGTTCTACCGCATACGGGAGAGGCTACACCTTC,CASSSTAYGRGYTF
-,-,TRBV19,TRBJ1-1,14,TGTGCCAGTACCCGGGGAGCCTTTCAATCTGAAGCTTTCTTT,CASTRGAFQSEAFF
TRBD1,once,TRBV5-1,TRBJ2-3,15,TGCGCCAGCAGCTTCCAGGGGGTAGATGCAGATACGCAGTATTTT,CASSFQGVDADTQYF
-,-,TRBV11-1,TRBJ2-7,13,TGTGCCAGCAGCGACGGGAGATCCTACGAGCAGTACTTC,CASSDGRSYEQYF
-,-,TRBV6-6,TRBJ2-2,15,TGTGCCAGCAGTCTGCCGGGACAAAGCACCGGGGAGCTGTTTTTT,CASSLPGQSTGELFF
-,-,TRBV3-1/TRBV3-2,TRBJ1-4,14,TGTGCCAGCAGCCCTGAGGCGGCGGGGGAAAAACTGTTTTTT,CASSPEAAGEKLFF
TRBD2,-,TRBV27,TRBJ2-7,13,TGTGCCAGCAGTACTAGCGGTCTCTACGAGCAGTACTTC,CASSTSGLYEQYF
-,-,TRBV12-3/TRBV12-4,TRBJ2-7,12,TGTGCCAGCAGTCAGGGGGGTTGGGGGCAGTACTTC,CASSQGGWGQYF
TRBD2,-,TRBV5-1,TRBJ2-1,15,TGCGCCAGCAGCTTGACGGGAGGGCCGTTAAATGAGCAGTTCTTC,CASSLTGGPLNEQFF
TRBD1,-,TRBV25-1,TRBJ1-2,18,TGTGCCAGCAGTGAAATCGGGACAGGGGTTATCGGCTCACATGGCTACACCTTC,CASSEIGTGVIGSHGYTF
-,-,TRBV19,TRBJ1-2,15,TGTGCCAGTAGTATGATGCGGGGAATTTCCTATGGCTACACCTTC,CASSMMRGISYGYTF